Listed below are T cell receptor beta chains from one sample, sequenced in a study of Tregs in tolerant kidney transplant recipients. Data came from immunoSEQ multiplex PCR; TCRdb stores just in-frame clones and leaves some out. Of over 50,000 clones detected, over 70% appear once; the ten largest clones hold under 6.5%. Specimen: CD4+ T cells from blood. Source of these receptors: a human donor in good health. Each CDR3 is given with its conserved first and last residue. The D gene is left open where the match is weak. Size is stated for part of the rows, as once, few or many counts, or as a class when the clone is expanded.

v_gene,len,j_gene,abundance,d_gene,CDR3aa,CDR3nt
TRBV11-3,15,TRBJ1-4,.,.,CASSLYTGTNEKLFF,TGTGCCAGCAGCTTATATACAGGGACGAATGAAAAACTGTTTTTT
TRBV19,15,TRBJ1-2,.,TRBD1,CASTPQGASNYGYTF,TGTGCCAGTACTCCACAGGGGGCTTCTAACTATGGCTACACCTTC
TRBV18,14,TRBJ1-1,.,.,CASSPQGPGTEAFF,TGTGCCAGCTCACCACAAGGACCCGGGACTGAAGCTTTCTTT
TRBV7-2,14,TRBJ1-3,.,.,CASSLPGGGNTIYF,TGTGCCAGCAGCTTACCCGGGGGTGGAAACACCATATATTTT
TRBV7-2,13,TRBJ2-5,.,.,CASSSQGPETQYF,TGTGCCAGCAGCAGTCAGGGTCCAGAGACCCAGTACTTC
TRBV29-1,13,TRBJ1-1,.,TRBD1,CSVKDRGLTEAFF,TGCAGCGTCAAGGACAGGGGGCTCACTGAAGCTTTCTTT
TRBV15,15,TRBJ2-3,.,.,CATSRTGLYTDTQYF,TGTGCCACCAGCAGAACGGGACTTTACACAGATACGCAGTATTTT
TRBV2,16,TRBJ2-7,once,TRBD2,CASRRLAGGPETEQYF,TGTGCCAGCAGGAGACTAGCGGGAGGGCCGGAAACGGAGCAGTACTTC
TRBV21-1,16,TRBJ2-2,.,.,CASPYRWGRNTGELFF,TGTGCCAGCCCTTATCGATGGGGCCGCAACACCGGGGAGCTGTTTTTT
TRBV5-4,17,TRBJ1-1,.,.,CASGTSPEARMNTEAFF,TGTGCCAGCGGTACCTCCCCGGAGGCGCGGATGAACACTGAAGCTTTCTTT
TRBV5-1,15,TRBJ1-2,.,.,CASSSLVTGNSGYTF,TGCGCCAGCAGCTCTCTAGTCACAGGGAATAGTGGCTACACCTTC
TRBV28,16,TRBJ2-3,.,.,CASSPGLSRGTDTQYF,TGTGCCAGCAGTCCAGGCCTGTCCCGGGGGACAGATACGCAGTATTTT
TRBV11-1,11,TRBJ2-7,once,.,CASSSRDEQYF,TGTGCCAGCAGCTCAAGAGACGAGCAGTACTTC